This record covers a single TCR beta chain. The antigen is unknown. CDR1 MDHEN and CDR2 SYDVKM come from the germline V gene. CDR3 length: 15 amino acids. V shed 5 bases, J shed 5 bases, and the junction held 8 bases outside the gene matches. The data were taken from a study of cytomegalovirus exposure and HLA in healthy donors. The PCR used 60 Vbeta and 13 Jbeta primers. Method: immunoSEQ multiplex PCR; TCRdb's copy keeps in-frame clones and lacks some. This repertoire shows 150,000 to 200,000 clones, over 70% found once; its top ten account for about 2%. General study results and limits: Being productive about 87% or about 30% of the time was typical of most TCR beta V segments in an earlier analysis. HLA alleles were associated with 15,000 to 20,000 TCR beta sequences in a later analysis at 0.05 false discovery rate. What a later analysis showed was that several of the most significant clusters appeared linked to common viral pathogens.

Sequencing was done on a sample of PBMCs. The chain combines TRBV28 with TRBJ1-2; 10 bases fit TRBD1. This TCR derives from a woman between 18 and 29 years old in good health and CMV-seropositive. CDR3 amino acids: CASSTLGQGRYGYTF. The CDR3 region has the DNA TGTGCCAGCAGTACTCTGGGACAGGGGAGGTATGGCTACACCTTC.